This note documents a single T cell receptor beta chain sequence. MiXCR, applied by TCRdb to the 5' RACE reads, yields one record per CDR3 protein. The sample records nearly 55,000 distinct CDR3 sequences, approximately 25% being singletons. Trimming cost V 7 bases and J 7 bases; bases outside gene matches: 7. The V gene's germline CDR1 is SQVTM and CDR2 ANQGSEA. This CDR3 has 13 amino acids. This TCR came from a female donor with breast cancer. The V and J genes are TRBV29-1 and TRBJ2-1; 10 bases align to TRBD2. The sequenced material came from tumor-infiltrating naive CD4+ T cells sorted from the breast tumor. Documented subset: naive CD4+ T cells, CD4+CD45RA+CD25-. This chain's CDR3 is CSARGTSANEQFF. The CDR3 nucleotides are TGCAGCGCGCGGGGGACTAGCGCGAATGAGCAGTTCTTC.